The text below deals with one TCR beta chain. The table lists this clonotype with a few counts. Its cognate antigen has yet to be identified. Per-nucleotide qualities are absent, and no much larger clonotype sits a single base away. To prepare the library, PCR was applied. The instrument given in TCRdb is Illumina HiSeq 2500. Molecular barcoding was employed in the preparation of TCR libraries, with unique molecular identifiers being used to normalize TCRbeta repertoire quantification. Starting from the raw public reads, TCRdb applied fastp trimming at Q25, assembled clones with MiXCR and retained in-frame beta chains. Entries that share a CDR3 protein sequence are merged under the most common genes and DNA. The sample table holds approximately 650,000 distinct CDR3 sequences, of which about an eighth were seen once. Around 0.79% of the sample goes to the ten largest clones. Reading the label with the study, this specimen's treatment or condition is: allogeneic hematopoietic cell transplantation with graft depleted of TCRalphabeta T cells and CD19 B cells. TCRalphabeta/CD19-depleted allogeneic hematopoietic cell grafts were given to the transplant recipients, all of whom were children.

This entry comes from a study of T-cell reconstitution after alpha-beta-depleted transplantation in children (dated by TCRdb to the mid-2010s). The study in broad terms: Using TCR repertoire profiling, the study followed T-cell immune reconstitution in a quantitative way in children after TCRalphabeta/CD19-depleted allogeneic hematopoietic cell transplantation. The research as a whole found: Over subsequent months, a decline in hyperexpanded clone frequencies was noted, and after one year, T-cell counts and TCRbeta diversity were mostly ascribed to newly produced T cells. In some patients, high TCRbeta diversity at day 60 was attributed to recipient T cells and intrathymic progenitors that had survived conditioning. The apparently early recovery of alphabetaT-cell counts about two months after transplant reportedly depended on only several hundred rapidly expanded clones that came from non-depleted graft cells.

From the cysteine through the phenylalanine, the CDR3 covers 15 amino acids. The DNA shown is the 45-base CDR3, in frame from base 1. V and J are truncated by 3 bases and 2 bases respectively, leaving an intervening sequence of 13 bases. Sequencing used PBMCs, obtained before TCRalphabeta/CD19-depleted stem cell transplant. The sequence was obtained from a girl aged 2-15 years with congenital amegakaryocytic thrombocytopenia, due to receive a stem cell transplant. The chain couples TRBV12-3 or TRBV12-4 to TRBJ2-5; the D gene is possibly TRBD1 or TRBD2, with 5 bases matching each. CDR3 protein: CASSFWGPNQETQYF. The sequence in DNA is TGTGCCAGCAGTTTTTGGGGACCCAATCAAGAGACCCAGTACTTC.